Reported below is one T cell receptor (beta chain). This specimen comes from a study of T cells after yellow fever vaccination. TCRdb passed the 5' RACE reads through MiXCR, listing each CDR3 protein once. The profile shows a few hundred thousand distinct CDR3 sequences, 13% of them singletons. The source material was CD4+ T cells sorted from PBMCs, sampled 45 days after the yellow fever booster vaccination. The TCR sequence derives from a man aged 25-45 years who received the YFV17D yellow fever vaccine.

The DNA of the CDR3 is TGCGCCAGCAGCCTGACGGCCGGGTGGGGGAGCTCCTACAATGAGCAGTTCTTC. Translation: CASSLTAGWGSSYNEQFF. The chain employs TRBV5-1 and TRBJ2-1, with D perhaps matching TRBD1 or TRBD2 (5 bases each). The V end lost 4 bases, the J end lost 0 bases, and 20 bases lay between the germline ends. CDR3 length: 18 amino acids. CDR1 and CDR2 from the germline V gene are SGHRS and YFSETQ.